A single sample gave rise to the 21 T cell receptor beta chains below, sequenced in a study of cytotoxic CD8 clonotypes in ibrutinib-treated CLL. The assay was immunoSEQ multiplex PCR, and TCRdb's table has in-frame clones only and misses some. The sample has over 200,000 clones; 79% are singletons. This sample comprised PBMCs, obtained after 12 months of ibrutinib treatment. These receptors were collected from a human donor with chronic lymphocytic leukemia.

This sequence joins TRBV10-3 and TRBJ1-1; D gene unclear. Trimming shortened V by 6 bases and J by 1 base, and 9 bases separated the two germline ends. The CDR3 sequence is 13 residues long. Germline loops: CDR1 ENHRY, CDR2 SYGVKD. CDR3 sequence reads: CAIRRPQNTEAFF. The CDR3 bases are TGTGCCATCAGGCGGCCCCAGAACACTGAAGCTTTCTTT.

This chain links TRBV5-8 with TRBJ1-1; tentatively, D is TRBD1 (5 bases). Trimming pared 5 bases from V and 5 bases from J, leaving 19 bases between. The CDR3 loop spans 15 amino acids. CDR1 is SGHTS and CDR2 is YDEGEE in the germline V gene. The CDR3 nucleotides are TGTGCCAGCAGTTTTGGGGGGAGATGGGTAACTGAAGCTTTCTTT. Translating gives CASSFGGRWVTEAFF.

V and J are TRBV7-9 and TRBJ2-2; unclear D gene. Per germline, CDR1 SEHNR and CDR2 FQNEAQ (reference sequence). The CDR3 sequence is 15 residues long. The germline V and J ends were trimmed by 2 bases and 3 bases, with 10 bases remaining between them. The CDR3 DNA is TGTGCCAGCAGCTTAAGGGAACCACACACCGGGGAGCTGTTTTTT. Its translation: CASSLREPHTGELFF.

The CDR3 DNA is TGTGCCATCAGTGAGTGGACAGGGGGAAACACCATATATTTT. It specifies CAISEWTGGNTIYF. The chain has TRBV10-3 and TRBJ1-3, with 8 positions matching TRBD1. This CDR3 spans 14 amino acids. The trim removed 1 base at V and 4 bases at J, leaving 0 bases unmatched. The germline CDR1 and CDR2 sequences are ENHRY and SYGVKD.

This chain links TRBV5-1 with TRBJ1-1; TRBD1 might be the D (5 bases). V gave up 0 bases and J gave up 2 bases, with 14 bases separating them. This CDR3 has 16 residues. Per germline, CDR1 SGHRS and CDR2 YFSETQ. In nucleotides, the CDR3 is TGCGCCAGCAGCTTGGCGTCAGGGAATAGTAACACTGAAGCTTTCTTT. Encoded protein: CASSLASGNSNTEAFF.

This chain connects TRBV21-1 to TRBJ2-7. TRBV21-1 constitutes a pseudogene. The CDR3 covers 12 residues. CDR3 DNA: TGTGCCAGCAGCAAAGTTCCCTACGAGCAGTACTTC. Its protein product is CASSKVPYEQYF.

This chain uses TRBV11-2 with TRBJ2-1, with 7 bases matching TRBD2. The V gene's germline CDR1 is SGHAT and CDR2 FQNNGV. Trimming cost V 1 base and J 12 bases; bases outside gene matches: 12. The CDR3 has 15 amino acids. The CDR3 coding sequence is TGTGCCAGCAGCTTAGCCCTGGCCCAGACGGGGGGGCAGTTCTTC. It encodes CASSLALAQTGGQFF.

This chain connects TRBV6-5 to TRBJ1-1, with TRBD1 as a possible D gene (6 bases). Between the trimmed V and J ends, which lost 2 bases and 2 bases, there was a span of 9 bases. The CDR3 spans 14 residues. Germline CDR1 reads MNHEY; CDR2 reads SVGAGI. The CDR3 sequence: CASSYDRPNTEAFF. For the CDR3, the DNA is TGTGCCAGCAGTTACGACAGGCCCAACACTGAAGCTTTCTTT.

The chain links TRBV18 to TRBJ1-2; no clear D. This CDR3 is built from 12 residues. Germline V gives CDR1 KGHSH, CDR2 LQKENI. V gave up 3 bases and J gave up 8 bases, with 10 bases separating them. In DNA form, the CDR3 reads TGTGCCAGCTCACCGAGCATGGGCGGCTACACCTTC. Translation gives CASSPSMGGYTF.

The chain couples TRBV19 to TRBJ1-2; D is undetermined. The CDR3 spans 14 residues. The V gene lost 7 bases and the J gene lost 5 bases, with 17 bases spanning the gap. Germline CDR1 and CDR2: LNHDA and SQIVND (reference sequence). CDR3 sequence reads: CASINSGAGYGYTF. The DNA for the CDR3 is TGTGCCAGTATTAATTCGGGTGCGGGGTATGGCTACACCTTC. The full variable domain, in which reference TRBV19 and TRBJ1-2 provide the parts outside the CDR3, is DGGITQSPKYLFRKEGQNVTLSCEQNLNHDAMYWYRQDPGQGLRLIYYSQIVNDFQKGDIAEGYSVSREKKESFPLTVTSAQKNPTAFYLCASINSGAGYGYTFGSGTRLTVV.

The chain carries TRBV12-5 and TRBJ2-5, with 11 bases lining up with TRBD1. Per germline, CDR1 LGHNT and CDR2 FRNRAP. The CDR3 contains 16 residues. J gave up 5 bases and V 1 base, and 6 bases lay outside the gene matches. The CDR3 DNA sequence: TGTGCTAGTGGTTTGGCTGGGACAGGGGGGTGGGAGACCCAGTACTTC. The encoded protein is CASGLAGTGGWETQYF.

The chain carries TRBV11-2 and TRBJ1-1; D is unclear. V lost 0 bases and J 6 bases, leaving 8 bases between the germline ends. The V gene's germline CDR1 is SGHAT and CDR2 FQNNGV. The CDR3 has 13 amino acids. In nucleotides, the CDR3 is TGTGCCAGCAGCTTAGAACGGGTTGCTGAAGCTTTCTTT. This sequence encodes CASSLERVAEAFF. Supplemented by reference TRBV11-2 and TRBJ1-1, the full variable domain reads EAGVAQSPRYKIIEKRQSVAFWCNPISGHATLYWYQQILGQGPKLLIQFQNNGVVDDSQLPKDRFSAERLKGVDSTLKIQPAKLEDSAVYLCASSLERVAEAFFGQGTRLTVV.

V and J are TRBV6-4 and TRBJ2-7; a possible D gene is TRBD2 (7 bases). Germline loops: CDR1 MRHNA, CDR2 SNTAGT. The ends were cut back, 0 bases at V and 4 bases at J, with 16 bases in the middle. The CDR3 runs to 16 residues. The CDR3 bases are TGTGCCAGCAGTGACTCGATCGGGGGGCTCGGATACGAGCAGTACTTC. Its protein is CASSDSIGGLGYEQYF.

V gene TRBV29-1 combines with J gene TRBJ2-3; D is unresolved. The CDR3 runs 11 residues. V dropped 7 bases and J dropped 6 bases, with 11 bases sitting between them. Per germline, CDR1 SQVTM and CDR2 ANQGSEA. Here the CDR3 reads CSALDVDTQYF. CDR3 nucleotides: TGCAGCGCCCTGGATGTGGATACGCAGTATTTT.

V gene TRBV6-5 combines with J gene TRBJ1-2; possible D gene TRBD1, 6 bases. Between the trimmed V and J ends, which lost 7 bases and 2 bases, there was a span of 17 bases. The V gene's germline CDR1 is MNHEY and CDR2 SVGAGI. The CDR3 is 15 residues long. CDR3 residues: CASTPLGGGNYGYTF. The CDR3 coding sequence is TGTGCCAGCACCCCCCTGGGGGGCGGAAACTATGGCTACACCTTC.

This clone was observed a handful of times. V and J are TRBV6-1 and TRBJ2-2, with 7 positions matching TRBD2. Germline-derived CDR1 and CDR2 are MNHNS and SASEGT. The V segment lost 10 bases and the J segment 4 bases; nucleotides outside the gene matches: 9. The CDR3 is made up of 14 amino acids. As DNA, the CDR3 is TGTGCCACCCTTGGGAGGGAGTTCACCGGGGAGCTGTTTTTT. Translation: CATLGREFTGELFF.

Notes on this clone: The junction differs from germline at one of its ends, possibly a read error. The chain links TRBV2 to TRBJ1-2, with unresolved D. This CDR3 spans 12 amino acids. From germline, CDR1 is SNHLY and CDR2 FYNNEI. CDR3 nucleotides: TGTGCCAGCAGCGCTCATGTAGGTGGCAACACCTTC. This sequence encodes CASSAHVGGNTF.

The genes are TRBV6-1 and TRBJ1-2; a possible D gene is TRBD1 (5 bases). The CDR3 is 12 residues long. Trimming removed 4 bases from V and 4 bases from J, with 7 bases in between. Germline V gives CDR1 MNHNS, CDR2 SASEGT. CDR3 residues: CASSVDSYGYTF. The CDR3 coding sequence is TGTGCCAGCAGTGTAGACAGCTATGGCTACACCTTC.

The rearrangement joins TRBV25-1 to TRBJ2-4; D is possibly TRBD2 (5 bases). V dropped 3 bases and J dropped 8 bases, with 14 bases sitting between them. The germline CDR1 and CDR2 sequences are MGHDK and SYGVNS. The CDR3 is made up of 14 amino acids. CDR3 residues: CASSEGSPADIQYF. The DNA of the CDR3 is TGTGCCAGCAGTGAGGGGAGTCCTGCGGACATTCAGTACTTC.

V gene TRBV11-2 combines with J gene TRBJ2-5; D assignment may be TRBD1 or TRBD2 (5 bases each). CDR1 is SGHAT and CDR2 is FQNNGV in the germline V gene. The CDR3 is made up of 14 amino acids. V was clipped by 5 bases and J by 0 bases, with 10 bases between them. The CDR3 here is CASSQGRHQETQYF. CDR3 coding DNA: TGTGCCAGCAGCCAGGGACGCCACCAAGAGACCCAGTACTTC. The whole variable domain, remainder taken from reference TRBV11-2 and TRBJ2-5, is EAGVAQSPRYKIIEKRQSVAFWCNPISGHATLYWYQQILGQGPKLLIQFQNNGVVDDSQLPKDRFSAERLKGVDSTLKIQPAKLEDSAVYLCASSQGRHQETQYFGPGTRLLVL.

V usage is TRBV6-5 and J usage is TRBJ1-2, with 7 bases identical to TRBD1. Germline V gives CDR1 MNHEY, CDR2 SVGAGI. V lost 6 bases to trimming and J lost 3 bases; unmatched junction nucleotides: 10. The CDR3 has 15 amino acids. The CDR3: CASRWGQLNYYGYTF. The CDR3 DNA follows: TGTGCCAGCAGATGGGGACAGCTTAATTACTATGGCTACACCTTC.